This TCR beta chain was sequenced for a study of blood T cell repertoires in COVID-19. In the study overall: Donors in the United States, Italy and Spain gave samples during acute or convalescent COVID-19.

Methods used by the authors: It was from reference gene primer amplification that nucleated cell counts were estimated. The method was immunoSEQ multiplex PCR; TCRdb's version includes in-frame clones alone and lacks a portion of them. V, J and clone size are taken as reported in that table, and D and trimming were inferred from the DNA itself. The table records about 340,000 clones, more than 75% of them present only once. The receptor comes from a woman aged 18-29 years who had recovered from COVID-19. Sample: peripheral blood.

For the CDR3, the DNA is TGTGCCTGGGGGACTTGGGGTCAAAACACCATATATTTT. Its protein product is CAWGTWGQNTIYF. The V gene is TRBV30, the J gene TRBJ1-3; tentative D call: TRBD1 (5 bases). CDR3 length equals 13 residues. V gave up 5 bases and J gave up 6 bases, with 14 bases separating them. Germline-derived CDR1 and CDR2 are GTSNPN and SVGIG (reference sequence).